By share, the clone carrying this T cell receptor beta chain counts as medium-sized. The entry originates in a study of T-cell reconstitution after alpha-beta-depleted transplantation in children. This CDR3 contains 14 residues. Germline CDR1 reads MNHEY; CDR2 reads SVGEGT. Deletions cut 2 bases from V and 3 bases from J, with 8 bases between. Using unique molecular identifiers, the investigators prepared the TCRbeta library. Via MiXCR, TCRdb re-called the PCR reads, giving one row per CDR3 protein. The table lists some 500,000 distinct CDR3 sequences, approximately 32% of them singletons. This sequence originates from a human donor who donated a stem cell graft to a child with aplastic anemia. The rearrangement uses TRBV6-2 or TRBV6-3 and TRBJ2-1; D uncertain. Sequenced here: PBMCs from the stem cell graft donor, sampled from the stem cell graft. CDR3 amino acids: CASSYNLDYNEQFF. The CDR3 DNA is TGTGCCAGCAGTTACAATTTAGACTACAATGAGCAGTTCTTC.